This passage covers 29 T cell receptor beta chains from one sample sequenced in a study of early T cells in non-severe SARS-CoV-2 infection. One entry per CDR3 protein results from TCRdb running MiXCR on the 5' RACE reads. Seen here are some 42,000 distinct CDR3 sequences, about 6.5% observed once, and the top ten hold approximately 8.4%. The specimen comprised whole blood, sampled at baseline. These receptors were obtained from an adult who was a healthcare worker with PCR-confirmed SARS-CoV-2 infection or an uninfected control (not recorded which).

The rearrangement joins TRBV28 to TRBJ2-7; a weak D match, TRBD2 (6 bases). The CDR3 covers 14 residues. Germline V gives CDR1 MDHEN, CDR2 SYDVKM. Trimming cost V 6 bases and J 6 bases, with 18 bases left between them. This CDR3 is CASRPLWRGSEQYF. The CDR3, as DNA: TGTGCCAGCAGACCTCTCTGGCGGGGATCCGAGCAGTACTTC.

V is TRBV15 and J is TRBJ2-7; D is undetermined. The germline V and J ends were trimmed by 1 base and 3 bases, with 13 bases remaining between them. CDR1 LNHNV and CDR2 YYDKDF come from the germline V gene (reference sequence). The CDR3 runs to 15 residues. CDR3 DNA sequence: TGTGCCACCAGCAGAGGACAAACCCCCGGCTACGAGCAGTACTTC. Protein: CATSRGQTPGYEQYF.

This clonotype was detected many times. The chain is built from TRBV11-3 and TRBJ1-1; D might be TRBD1 (5 bases). The CDR3 has 16 residues. Germline V gene data show CDR1 as SGHNT and CDR2 as YENEEA. V was pared by 1 base and J by 0 bases, with 12 bases between. The CDR3 DNA reads as TGTGCCAGCAGCTTAGGCGGGGGGAGGATGAACACTGAAGCTTTCTTT. Protein product: CASSLGGGRMNTEAFF.

V gene TRBV7-9 combines with J gene TRBJ1-5; D is uncertain. The V end was cut by 5 bases, the J end by 3 bases, with 5 bases between. Germline assignment: CDR1 SEHNR and CDR2 FQNEAQ (reference sequence). The CDR3 extends over 12 amino acids. CDR3 in DNA: TGTGCCAGCAGCCCACACAATCAGCCCCAGCATTTT. Translation: CASSPHNQPQHF. Together with reference TRBV7-9 and TRBJ1-5, the CDR3 gives the full variable domain: DTGVSQNPRHKITKRGQNVTFRCDPISEHNRLYWYRQTLGQGPEFLTYFQNEAQLEKSRLLSDRFSAERPKGSFSTLEIQRTEQGDSAMYLCASSPHNQPQHFGDGTRLSIL.

This chain connects TRBV6-6 to TRBJ1-5; 10 positions match TRBD1. V was pared by 4 bases and J by 4 bases, with 1 base of the junction left unmatched. The CDR3 consists of 14 residues. Germline values: CDR1 MNHNY, CDR2 SVGAGI (reference sequence). CDR3 region: CASSWDRGNQPQHF. The CDR3 DNA follows: TGTGCCAGCAGTTGGGACAGGGGAAATCAGCCCCAGCATTTT.

This clonotype was seen many times. CDR3 loop: CASSIDRGGNQPQHF. CDR3 DNA: TGTGCCAGTAGTATAGATCGGGGCGGCAATCAGCCCCAGCATTTT. This chain links TRBV19 with TRBJ1-5; TRBD1 is a possible D gene (5 bases). The CDR3 runs 15 residues. V lost 0 bases and J 2 bases, leaving 8 bases between the germline ends. Germline V CDR1 and CDR2: LNHDA, SQIVND (reference sequence).

This clonotype was seen repeatedly, ten times or more. The chain uses TRBV12-3 or TRBV12-4 and TRBJ2-1; TRBD1 might be the D (6 bases). This CDR3 is 15 amino acids long. V lost 8 bases, J lost 0 bases, and 14 bases lay in between. The CDR3 nucleotides read TGTGCCAGCGGATTACAGGGCAGCTCCTACAATGAGCAGTTCTTC. This gives the protein CASGLQGSSYNEQFF.

This clonotype was detected ten times or more. This sequence joins TRBV12-3 or TRBV12-4 and TRBJ1-2; 9 nucleotides match TRBD1. V was clipped by 5 bases and J by 7 bases; unmatched bases: 8. This CDR3 region has 14 residues. The CDR3 is CASSPVQGAGGYTF. The CDR3 DNA follows: TGTGCCAGCAGTCCCGTACAGGGGGCCGGTGGCTACACCTTC.

This clonotype was recorded a few times. This rearrangement joins TRBV29-1 to TRBJ2-1; tentative D call: TRBD1 (5 bases). V was clipped by 6 bases and J by 5 bases, with 11 bases between them. Germline CDR1 reads SQVTM; CDR2 reads ANQGSEA. This CDR3 is 12 amino acids long. DNA of the CDR3: TGCAGCGTCTCCTGGGGCCACAATGAGCAGTTCTTC. It codes for CSVSWGHNEQFF.

On this clonotype: This may be a read error: a much more frequent sequence differs by one nucleotide. The chain employs TRBV27 and TRBJ1-1; 8 bases fit TRBD1. In germline, CDR1 is MNHEY, CDR2 SMNVEV (reference sequence). The CDR3 extends over 13 amino acids. V lost 10 bases to trimming and J lost 8 bases; unmatched junction nucleotides: 12. CDR3 nucleotides: TGTGCCACCAGAGGGCAGGGGGCATCGGAAGCTTTCTTT. This sequence encodes CATRGQGASEAFF.

This clonotype came up many times. The genes are TRBV5-4 and TRBJ2-4, with a possible D match to TRBD2 (6 bases). This CDR3 spans 16 amino acids. The germline V gene encodes CDR1 SGHNT and CDR2 YYREEE (reference sequence). Between the trimmed V and J ends, which lost 1 base and 6 bases, there was a span of 17 bases. CDR3 nucleotide sequence: TGTGCCAGCAGCTTGCGGTCGGCAAACGGGGGAAACATTCAGTACTTC. It codes for CASSLRSANGGNIQYF.

The V call is TRBV7-2, the J call TRBJ2-1; 7 nucleotides agree with TRBD2. CDR3 length: 14 residues. CDR1 is SGHTA and CDR2 is FQGNSA in the germline V gene. V shed 1 base, J shed 6 bases, and the junction held 3 bases outside the gene matches. This CDR3 is CASSLGTRFNEQFF. Here the CDR3 DNA reads TGTGCCAGCAGCTTAGGGACTAGATTCAATGAGCAGTTCTTC.

This clonotype appeared a few times. The V call is TRBV2, the J call TRBJ2-1; D is unresolved. The V end lost 7 bases, the J end lost 5 bases, and 9 bases lay between the germline ends. The germline V gene encodes CDR1 SNHLY and CDR2 FYNNEI. CDR3 length: 12 amino acids. In DNA form, the CDR3 reads TGTGCCAGCAATCTCATGAACAATGAGCAGTTCTTC. Its protein product is CASNLMNNEQFF.

This clonotype was seen at least ten times. The chain links TRBV2 to TRBJ1-4, with D possibly matching TRBD1 (6 bases). Trimming took off 3 bases at V and 4 bases at J, with 18 bases between the two ends. Germline assignment: CDR1 SNHLY and CDR2 FYNNEI. CDR3 length equals 17 residues. The CDR3 protein is CASSDPTQGPSNEKLFF. The CDR3 DNA reads as TGTGCCAGCAGTGATCCTACCCAGGGGCCGAGTAATGAAAAACTGTTTTTT.

The chain couples TRBV29-1 to TRBJ2-5; no clear D gene. The CDR3 extends over 12 amino acids. Between the trimmed V and J ends, which lost 2 bases and 1 base, there was a span of 5 bases. CDR1 is SQVTM and CDR2 is ANQGSEA in the germline V gene. The CDR3 region is CSVELVQETQYF. The CDR3 bases are TGCAGCGTTGAACTAGTCCAAGAGACCCAGTACTTC.

In the case of this clonotype: The junction shows a germline mismatch at one end, possibly a read error. The chain uses TRBV7-9 and TRBJ1-4, with 7 positions matching TRBD1. The CDR3 is 15 residues long. Germline V gene lookup returns CDR1 SEHNR and CDR2 FQNEAQ (reference sequence). CDR3 in DNA: TGTGCCAGCAGCTCCTGGACAGGAACTAATGTAAAACTGTTTTTT. Protein sequence: CASSSWTGTNVKLFF.

The J gene is TRBJ2-5, the V gene TRBV5-6, with TRBD1 identical over 7 bases. V lost 4 bases and J lost 2; bases outside the gene matches: 8. The CDR3 loop spans 15 amino acids. CDR1 and CDR2 (germline): SGHDT, YYEEEE. The CDR3 DNA is TGTGCCAGCAGCACCTTGGGACAGACTCAAGAGACCCAGTACTTC. Its protein product is CASSTLGQTQETQYF.

This clonotype was detected a few times. The J gene is TRBJ2-1, the V gene TRBV12-3 or TRBV12-4; unclear D gene. V dropped 2 bases and J dropped 7 bases, with 12 bases sitting between them. CDR3 length: 14 amino acids. The CDR3 here is CASSLFGQINEQFF. The CDR3 DNA is TGTGCCAGCAGTTTATTTGGGCAAATTAATGAGCAGTTCTTC.

This clonotype has ten or more counts. The V gene is TRBV5-1, the J gene TRBJ1-6, with D possibly matching TRBD1 (6 bases). This CDR3 is 14 amino acids long. Trimming removed 4 bases from V and 8 bases from J, with 13 bases in between. Germline V gene lookup returns CDR1 SGHRS and CDR2 YFSETQ. The DNA for the CDR3 is TGCGCCAGCAGCCCTGGGACACTTGATTCACCCCTCCACTTT. Its translation is CASSPGTLDSPLHF. Full variable domain (missing parts from reference TRBV5-1 and TRBJ1-6): KAGVTQTPRYLIKTRGQQVTLSCSPISGHRSVSWYQQTPGQGLQFLFEYFSETQRNKGNFPGRFSGRQFSNSRSEMNVSTLELGDSALYLCASSPGTLDSPLHFGNGTRLTVT.

This clonotype was seen at least ten times. The genes are TRBV12-3 or TRBV12-4 and TRBJ1-2; D gene unclear. The CDR3 is 15 amino acids. V lost 5 bases, J lost 3 bases, and 16 bases lay in between. This CDR3 is CASSLWVGDDYGYTF. CDR3 bases: TGTGCCAGCAGTCTGTGGGTGGGAGATGACTATGGCTACACCTTC.

The chain employs TRBV6-2 or TRBV6-3 and TRBJ2-2; 7 nucleotides agree with TRBD1. The CDR3 has 15 amino acids. CDR1 and CDR2 (germline): MNHEY, SVGEGT. Germline trimming cut 7 bases from V and 2 bases from J; bases unmatched to any gene: 7. The CDR3 loop reads CASTDGTDNTGELFF. The CDR3 nucleotides read TGTGCCAGCACCGACGGGACAGATAACACCGGGGAGCTGTTTTTT.

This clonotype showed up just a few times. V usage is TRBV7-2 and J usage is TRBJ2-3; 13 bases match TRBD2. Germline trimming cut 0 bases from V and 14 bases from J; bases unmatched to any gene: 5. The CDR3 has 14 residues. CDR1 is SGHTA, CDR2 FQGNSA, per germline. CDR3 region: CASSLALAGGQPYF. CDR3 in DNA: TGTGCCAGCAGCTTAGCACTAGCGGGGGGGCAGCCGTATTTT.

Note on this clonotype: At one of its ends the junction is not consistent with the germline gene, which may arise from a read error. The chain joins TRBV6-5 to TRBJ2-2; possibly TRBD1 for D (6 bases). Germline V gives CDR1 MNHEY, CDR2 SVGAGI. The CDR3 length is 15 residues. The CDR3 reads CTSSAGQPNTGELFF. The CDR3 bases are TGTACCAGCAGTGCTGGACAGCCGAACACCGGGGAGCTGTTTTTT.

V usage is TRBV20-1 and J usage is TRBJ2-5, with 7 nucleotides matching TRBD1. The CDR3 sequence is 15 residues long. In germline, CDR1 is DFQATT, CDR2 SNEGSKA (reference sequence). Unmatched junction bases numbered 9, after V lost 0 bases and J lost 5 bases. CDR3 nucleotide sequence: TGCAGTGCTAGAGATCCGGGGACAGCGAAGGAGACCCAGTACTTC. Translated: CSARDPGTAKETQYF.

This clonotype came up a few times. The chain has TRBV7-6 and TRBJ1-6; no firm D call. Trimming took off 0 bases at V and 8 bases at J, with 11 bases between the two ends. Germline CDR1 and CDR2: SGHVS and FNYEAQ. This CDR3 region has 15 residues. CDR3 DNA sequence: TGTGCCAGCAGCTTAGCCCGGACGGTGTATTCACCCCTCCACTTT. This encodes CASSLARTVYSPLHF.

This clonotype appeared many times. This chain links TRBV12-3 or TRBV12-4 with TRBJ2-7; TRBD1 agrees at 9 bases. V trimming: 4 bases; J trimming: 5 bases; junction bases outside the gene matches: 3. The CDR3 has 13 amino acids. The CDR3 sequence is CASSYRGLDEQYF. DNA for the CDR3: TGTGCCAGCAGTTACAGGGGGCTCGACGAGCAGTACTTC.

In its sample, this clonotype was seen many times. The chain joins TRBV7-3 to TRBJ1-1; D uncertain. The germline gives CDR1 SGHTA, CDR2 FQGTGA. The CDR3 has 15 residues. V gave up 3 bases and J gave up 7 bases, with 18 bases separating them. The CDR3 region is CASSLGLQGRGEAFF. CDR3 in DNA: TGTGCCAGCAGCTTGGGTCTTCAAGGTCGAGGTGAAGCTTTCTTT.

This clonotype has more than one count but fewer than ten. V gene TRBV2 combines with J gene TRBJ2-7; D is perhaps TRBD1 (5 bases). This CDR3 has 10 residues. Per germline, CDR1 SNHLY and CDR2 FYNNEI. V was shortened by 7 bases and J by 13 bases, with 14 bases between the two germline ends. The CDR3 region is CASMGKGYYF. The CDR3 DNA reads as TGTGCCAGCATGGGAAAGGGGTATTACTTC.

This sequence joins TRBV12-3 or TRBV12-4 and TRBJ1-5, with TRBD1 matching over 7 bases. The V and J ends lost 4 bases and 0 bases, in that order; junction bases with no gene match: 6. The CDR3 contains 16 residues. As DNA, the CDR3 is TGTGCCAGCAGTTCCGGACAGGACTATAGCAATCAGCCCCAGCATTTT. It encodes CASSSGQDYSNQPQHF.